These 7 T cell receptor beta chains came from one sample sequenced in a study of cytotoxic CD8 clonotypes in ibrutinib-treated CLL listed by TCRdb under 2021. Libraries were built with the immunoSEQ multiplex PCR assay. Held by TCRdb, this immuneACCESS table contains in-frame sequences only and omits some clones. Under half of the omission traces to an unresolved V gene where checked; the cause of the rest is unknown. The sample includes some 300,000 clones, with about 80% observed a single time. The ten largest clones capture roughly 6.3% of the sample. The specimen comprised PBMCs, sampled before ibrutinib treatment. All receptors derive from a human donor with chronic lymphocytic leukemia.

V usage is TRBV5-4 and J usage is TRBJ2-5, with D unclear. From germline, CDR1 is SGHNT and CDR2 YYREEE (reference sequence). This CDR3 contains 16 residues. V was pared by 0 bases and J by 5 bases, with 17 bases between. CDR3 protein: CASSLGATPLGETQYF. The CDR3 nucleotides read TGTGCCAGCAGCTTGGGTGCGACACCTCTGGGGGAGACCCAGTACTTC.

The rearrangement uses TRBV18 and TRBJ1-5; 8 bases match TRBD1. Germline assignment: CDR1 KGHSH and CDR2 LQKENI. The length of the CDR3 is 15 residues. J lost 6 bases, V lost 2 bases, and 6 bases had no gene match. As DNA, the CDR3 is TGTGCCAGCTCACCATTGGGACAGGAGGGTCAGCCCCAGCATTTT. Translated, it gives CASSPLGQEGQPQHF.

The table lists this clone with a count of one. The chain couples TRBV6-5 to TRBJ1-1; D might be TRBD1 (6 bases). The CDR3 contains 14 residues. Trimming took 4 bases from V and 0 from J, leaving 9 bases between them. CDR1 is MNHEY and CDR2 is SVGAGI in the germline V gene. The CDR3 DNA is TGTGCCAGCAGTTTGACAGGCATGAACACTGAAGCTTTCTTT. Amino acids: CASSLTGMNTEAFF.

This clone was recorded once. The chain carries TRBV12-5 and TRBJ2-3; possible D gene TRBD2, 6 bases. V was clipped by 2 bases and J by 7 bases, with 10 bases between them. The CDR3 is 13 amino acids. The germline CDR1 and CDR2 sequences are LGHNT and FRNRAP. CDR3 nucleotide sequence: TGTGCTAGTGGTTTGACGGCGGGGTATACGCAGTATTTT. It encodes CASGLTAGYTQYF.

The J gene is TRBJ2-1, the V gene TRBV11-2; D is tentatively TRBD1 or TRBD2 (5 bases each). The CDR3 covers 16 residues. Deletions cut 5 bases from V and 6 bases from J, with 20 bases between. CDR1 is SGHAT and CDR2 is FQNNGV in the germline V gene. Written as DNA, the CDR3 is TGTGCCAGCAGCAAGCTCTACGTATGGGGGAGCAATGAGCAGTTCTTC. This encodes CASSKLYVWGSNEQFF.

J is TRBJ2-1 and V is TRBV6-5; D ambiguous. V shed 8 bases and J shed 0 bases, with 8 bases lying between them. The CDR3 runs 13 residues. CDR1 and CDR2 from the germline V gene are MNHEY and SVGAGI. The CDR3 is CASGRDSYNEQFF. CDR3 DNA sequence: TGTGCCAGCGGTAGGGACTCCTACAATGAGCAGTTCTTC.

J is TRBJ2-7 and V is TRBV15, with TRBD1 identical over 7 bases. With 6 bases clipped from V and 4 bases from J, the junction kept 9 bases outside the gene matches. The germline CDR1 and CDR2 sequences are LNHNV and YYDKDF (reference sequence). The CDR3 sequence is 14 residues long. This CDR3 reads CATSPPGQRYEQYF. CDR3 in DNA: TGTGCCACCAGTCCTCCGGGACAGAGGTACGAGCAGTACTTC.